This TCR beta chain originates from a study of T cell changes during pregnancy in multiple sclerosis. Trimming shortened V by 1 base and J by 7 bases, and 22 bases separated the two germline ends. Per the germline V gene, CDR1 is SGHVS and CDR2 is FNYEAQ. The CDR3 is 17 residues long. Assay: immunoSEQ multiplex PCR; the TCRdb copy retains only in-frame clones and omits some. The data show approximately 46,000 clones, with around 91% seen just once and 6.5% to 8.5% held by the top ten. Sequencing used CD8+ T cells from peripheral blood mononuclear cells, obtained in the second trimester of pregnancy. This clonotype originated in a female donor with multiple sclerosis, enrolled in a pregnancy study. V usage is TRBV7-6 and J usage is TRBJ2-5, with a weak D call TRBD2 (7 bases). The CDR3 DNA sequence: TGTGCCAGCAGCTTAGTGTGGGGGGGCACGGATGAGGGGACCCAGTACTTC. Protein sequence: CASSLVWGGTDEGTQYF. Drawing the rest from reference TRBV7-6 and TRBJ2-5, the complete variable domain is GAGVSQSPRYKVTKRGQDVALRCDPISGHVSLYWYRQALGQGPEFLTYFNYEAQQDKSGLPNDRFSAERPEGSISTLTIQRTEQRDSAMYRCASSLVWGGTDEGTQYFGPGTRLLVL.